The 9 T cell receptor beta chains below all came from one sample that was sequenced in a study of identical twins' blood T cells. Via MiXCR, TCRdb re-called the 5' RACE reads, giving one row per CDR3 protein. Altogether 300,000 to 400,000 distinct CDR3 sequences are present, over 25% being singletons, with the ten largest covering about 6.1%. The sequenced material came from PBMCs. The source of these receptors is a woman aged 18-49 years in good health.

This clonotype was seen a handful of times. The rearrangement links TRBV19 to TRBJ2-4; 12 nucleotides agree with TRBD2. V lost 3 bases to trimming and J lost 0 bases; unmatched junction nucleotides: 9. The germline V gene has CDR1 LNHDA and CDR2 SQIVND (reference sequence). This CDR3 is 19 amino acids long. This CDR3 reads CASSIGLAGYNGAKNIQYF. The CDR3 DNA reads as TGTGCCAGTAGTATCGGACTAGCGGGATATAATGGAGCCAAAAACATTCAGTACTTC.

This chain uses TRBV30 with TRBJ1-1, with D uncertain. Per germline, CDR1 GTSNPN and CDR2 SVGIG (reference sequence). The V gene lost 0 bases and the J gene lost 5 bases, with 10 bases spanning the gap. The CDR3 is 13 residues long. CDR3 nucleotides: TGTGCCTGGAGTGTTGGAGGGAAAACTGAAGCTTTCTTT. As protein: CAWSVGGKTEAFF.

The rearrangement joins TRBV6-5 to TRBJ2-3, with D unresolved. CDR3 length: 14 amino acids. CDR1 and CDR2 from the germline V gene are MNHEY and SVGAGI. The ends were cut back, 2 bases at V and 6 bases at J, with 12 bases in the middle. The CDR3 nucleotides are TGTGCCAGCAGTTACCTTCCGGGCTGGGATACGCAGTATTTT. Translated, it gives CASSYLPGWDTQYF.

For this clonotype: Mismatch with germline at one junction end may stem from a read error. CDR3 nucleotides: TGTGCCAGCAGTCCCACAGGGAGGGTTGTAGGCTACGCCTTC. This translates into CASSPTGRVVGYAF. The chain employs TRBV27 and TRBJ1-2; perhaps TRBD1 as D (6 bases). CDR3 size: 14 residues. Per germline, CDR1 MNHEY and CDR2 SMNVEV (reference sequence).

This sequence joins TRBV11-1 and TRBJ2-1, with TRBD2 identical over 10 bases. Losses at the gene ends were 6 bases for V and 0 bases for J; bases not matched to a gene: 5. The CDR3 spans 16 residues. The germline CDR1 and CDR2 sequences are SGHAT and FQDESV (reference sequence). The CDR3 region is CASRAGGLSSYNEQFF. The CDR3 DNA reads TGTGCCAGCAGAGCGGGGGGGCTTAGCTCCTACAATGAGCAGTTCTTC.

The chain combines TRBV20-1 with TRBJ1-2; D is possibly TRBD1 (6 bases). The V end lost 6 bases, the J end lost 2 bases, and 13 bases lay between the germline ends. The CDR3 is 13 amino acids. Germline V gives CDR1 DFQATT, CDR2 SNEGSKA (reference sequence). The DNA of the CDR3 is TGCAGTGCCAACTCCGGGGGCAACTATGGCTACACCTTC. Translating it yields CSANSGGNYGYTF.

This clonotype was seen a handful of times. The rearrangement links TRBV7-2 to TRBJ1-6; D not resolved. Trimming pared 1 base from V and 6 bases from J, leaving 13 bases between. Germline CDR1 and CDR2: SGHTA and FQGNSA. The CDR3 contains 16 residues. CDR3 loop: CASSLGHLSVNSPLHF. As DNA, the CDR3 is TGTGCCAGCAGCTTAGGACACCTCTCCGTTAATTCACCCCTCCACTTT.

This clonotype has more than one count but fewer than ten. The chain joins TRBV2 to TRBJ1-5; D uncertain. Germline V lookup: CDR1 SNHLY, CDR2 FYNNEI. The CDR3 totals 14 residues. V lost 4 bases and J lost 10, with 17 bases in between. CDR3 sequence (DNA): TGTGCCAGCAGTGGCTTGGCGGGATTGGGCCCCCAGCATTTT. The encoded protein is CASSGLAGLGPQHF.

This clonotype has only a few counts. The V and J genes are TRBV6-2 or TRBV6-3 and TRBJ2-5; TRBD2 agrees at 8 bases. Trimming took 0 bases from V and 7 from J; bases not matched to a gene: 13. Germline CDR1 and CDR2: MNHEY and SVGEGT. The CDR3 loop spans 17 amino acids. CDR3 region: CASSYSPGLGFQRTQYF. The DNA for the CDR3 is TGTGCCAGCAGTTACTCACCGGGACTAGGATTCCAGCGGACCCAGTACTTC.